This T cell receptor beta chain emerged from a study of blood T cell repertoires in COVID-19. Germline V gene lookup returns CDR1 KGHSH and CDR2 LQKENI. The CDR3 has 16 residues. V trimming: 2 bases; J trimming: 2 bases; junction bases outside the gene matches: 6. Participants were placed into cohorts based on the clinical history they reported. Using immunoSEQ multiplex PCR, the repertoire was profiled, and TCRdb retains in-frame clones only, with some absent. Of 170,000 or so clones listed, roughly 85% are singletons. Sequenced input: PBMCs or T cells enriched from blood (not recorded which). The source of this sequence is a woman younger than 30 who had recovered from COVID-19. This chain connects TRBV18 to TRBJ2-3, with 8 bases matching TRBD2. CDR3 in amino acids: CASSPRTSSITDTQYF. DNA for the CDR3: TGTGCCAGCTCACCAAGGACTAGCTCTATCACAGATACGCAGTATTTT.